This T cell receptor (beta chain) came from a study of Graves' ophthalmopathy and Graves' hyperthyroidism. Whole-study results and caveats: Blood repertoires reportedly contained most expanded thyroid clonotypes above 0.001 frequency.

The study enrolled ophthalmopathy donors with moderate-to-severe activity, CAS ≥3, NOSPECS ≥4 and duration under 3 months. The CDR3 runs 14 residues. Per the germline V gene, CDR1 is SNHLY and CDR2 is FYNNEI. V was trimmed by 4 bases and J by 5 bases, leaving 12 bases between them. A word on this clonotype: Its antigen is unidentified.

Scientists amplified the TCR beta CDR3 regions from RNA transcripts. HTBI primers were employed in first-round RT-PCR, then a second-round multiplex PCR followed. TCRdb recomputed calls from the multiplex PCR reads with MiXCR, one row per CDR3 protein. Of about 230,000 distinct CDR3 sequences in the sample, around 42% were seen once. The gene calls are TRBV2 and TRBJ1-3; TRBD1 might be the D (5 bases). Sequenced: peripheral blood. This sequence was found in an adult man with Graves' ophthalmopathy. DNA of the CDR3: TGTGCCAGCAGTGTCCCCAGGGATAGAAACACCATATATTTT. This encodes CASSVPRDRNTIYF.